This entry lists 21 T cell receptor beta chains sequenced from one sample in a study of lymphopenia after photon versus proton radiotherapy. Sequencing used immunoSEQ multiplex PCR; TCRdb keeps in-frame clones, though not all of them. The table lists 55,000 to 70,000 clones, 92% of them singletons, with about 2.2% in the top ten. Sequenced here: peripheral blood, sampled from a patient treated with photon-based radiotherapy. All receptors come from a woman between 40 and 55 years old with cholangiocarcinoma.

The gene calls are TRBV30 and TRBJ1-3, with D uncertain. Germline V lookup: CDR1 GTSNPN, CDR2 SVGIG (reference sequence). Trimming shortened V by 8 bases and J by 0 bases, and 23 bases separated the two germline ends. CDR3 length: 17 amino acids. CDR3 sequence (DNA): TGTGCCCTAGGAAGGACGTCCTCCGACACCTCTGGAAACACCATATATTTT. The encoded protein is CALGRTSSDTSGNTIYF.

This chain connects TRBV27 to TRBJ1-2; no reliable D call. Per the germline V gene, CDR1 is MNHEY and CDR2 is SMNVEV (reference sequence). V shed 2 bases and J shed 8 bases, with 12 bases lying between them. There are 13 residues in the CDR3. CDR3 amino acids: CASSLQDGRGYTF. DNA of the CDR3: TGTGCCAGCAGTTTACAGGACGGTCGCGGCTACACCTTC.

The chain links TRBV4-1 to TRBJ2-7; TRBD1 matches 7 bases. The CDR3 consists of 15 residues. The germline CDR1 and CDR2 sequences are MGHRA and YSYEKL. Unmatched junction bases numbered 10, after V lost 4 bases and J lost 4 bases. CDR3 in amino acids: CASSRTLQGMYEQYF. In DNA, the CDR3 is TGCGCCAGCAGCCGCACACTACAGGGGATGTACGAGCAGTACTTC.

This rearrangement joins TRBV14 to TRBJ1-2; weak D call: TRBD1 (5 bases). Germline CDR1 reads SGHDN; CDR2 reads FVKESK. The CDR3 consists of 16 residues. Trimming took 1 base from V and 4 from J, leaving 16 bases between them. CDR3 sequence (DNA): TGTGCCAGCAGCCAAGTTGGAAATCAGGGTCGCTATGGCTACACCTTC. This gives the protein CASSQVGNQGRYGYTF.

This chain connects TRBV11-2 to TRBJ2-1, with 7 bases fitting TRBD2. Germline V gene data show CDR1 as SGHAT and CDR2 as FQNNGV. The ends lost 6 bases at V and 4 bases at J; junction bases unmatched: 9. This CDR3 is built from 15 residues. This CDR3 reads CASRMPGTTYNEQFF. CDR3 sequence (DNA): TGTGCCAGCAGGATGCCCGGGACTACATACAATGAGCAGTTCTTC.

V is TRBV6-6 and J is TRBJ2-1, with D unclear. The CDR3 has 11 amino acids. CDR1 and CDR2 (germline): MNHNY, SVGAGI (reference sequence). Trimming cost V 6 bases and J 7 bases, with 7 bases left between them. CDR3 DNA sequence: TGTGCCAGCAGCTCCAGGAATGAGCAGTTCTTC. It is translated as CASSSRNEQFF.

The chain employs TRBV4-3 and TRBJ2-6; a weak D match, TRBD1 (5 bases). The CDR3 consists of 20 residues. From germline, CDR1 is LGHNA and CDR2 YSLEER. The V end was cut by 0 bases, the J end by 0 bases, with 18 bases between. The CDR3 loop is CASSQDAVRGRGSGANVLTF. The CDR3 DNA reads as TGCGCCAGCAGCCAAGACGCAGTTAGGGGAAGGGGCTCTGGGGCCAACGTCCTGACTTTC.

The chain employs TRBV28 and TRBJ2-7; D might be TRBD2 (6 bases). This CDR3 region has 14 residues. The V end was cut by 2 bases, the J end by 4 bases, with 12 bases between. Germline CDR1 MDHEN, CDR2 SYDVKM. The CDR3 sequence is CASSLPGADYEQYF. CDR3 sequence (DNA): TGTGCCAGCAGTTTACCGGGAGCCGATTACGAGCAGTACTTC. The whole variable domain, remainder taken from reference TRBV28 and TRBJ2-7, is DVKVTQSSRYLVKRTGEKVFLECVQDMDHENMFWYRQDPGLGLRLIYFSYDVKMKEKGDIPEGYSVSREKKERFSLILESASTNQTSMYLCASSLPGADYEQYFGPGTRLTVT.

This CDR3 is CASSFGQVNSPLHF. CDR3 sequence (DNA): TGTGCCAGCAGCTTCGGACAGGTTAATTCACCCCTCCACTTT. The chain employs TRBV5-4 and TRBJ1-6; 7 bases agree with TRBD1. The germline CDR1 and CDR2 sequences are SGHNT and YYREEE (reference sequence). The CDR3 consists of 14 residues. J lost 6 bases, V lost 2 bases, and 2 bases had no gene match.

The rearrangement joins TRBV9 to TRBJ1-1; D is uncertain. Trimming left V 3 bases short and J 10 bases short, with 10 bases between. The V gene's germline CDR1 is SGDLS and CDR2 YYNGEE. The CDR3 sequence is 11 residues long. The CDR3 is CASSARTGAFF. The CDR3 DNA reads TGTGCCAGCAGCGCCCGGACCGGAGCTTTCTTT.

The chain has TRBV19 and TRBJ1-5; D is possibly TRBD1 (5 bases). The V gene's germline CDR1 is LNHDA and CDR2 SQIVND (reference sequence). The CDR3 consists of 16 residues. The germline V and J ends were trimmed by 3 bases and 3 bases, with 15 bases remaining between them. CDR3 residues: CASSIRPSGLNQPQHF. CDR3 nucleotide sequence: TGTGCCAGTAGTATTAGGCCGTCAGGGCTCAATCAGCCCCAGCATTTT.

J is TRBJ1-5 and V is TRBV5-5; 10 positions agree with TRBD1. V was clipped by 1 base and J by 0 bases; unmatched bases: 4. The CDR3 loop spans 17 amino acids. Per germline, CDR1 SGHKS and CDR2 YYEKEE (reference sequence). The CDR3 protein is CASSLRQGAISNQPQHF. As DNA, the CDR3 is TGTGCCAGCAGCTTGAGACAGGGGGCGATTAGCAATCAGCCCCAGCATTTT.

CDR3: CASSGQGGDYGYTF. CDR3 coding DNA: TGTGCCAGCAGTGGACAGGGAGGGGACTATGGCTACACCTTC. V usage is TRBV27 and J usage is TRBJ1-2, with 8 bases aligning to TRBD1. Germline V gene lookup returns CDR1 MNHEY and CDR2 SMNVEV (reference sequence). The CDR3 length is 14 residues. V was pared by 5 bases and J by 3 bases, with 5 bases of the junction left unmatched.

V gene TRBV10-1 combines with J gene TRBJ1-1; D possibly corresponds to TRBD1 (6 bases). CDR1 WNHNN and CDR2 SYGVQD come from the germline V gene (reference sequence). The CDR3 length is 13 residues. Trimming left V 7 bases short and J 0 bases short, with 9 bases between. The CDR3 region has the DNA TGCGCCAGCAAACAGGGCTTGAACACTGAAGCTTTCTTT. Its protein product is CASKQGLNTEAFF.

J is TRBJ1-3 and V is TRBV9, with D tentatively TRBD1 (5 bases). Per germline, CDR1 SGDLS and CDR2 YYNGEE. This CDR3 region has 15 residues. Trimming took off 3 bases at V and 1 base at J, with 11 bases between the two ends. CDR3 protein: CASSGRVSSGNTIYF. The CDR3 region has the DNA TGTGCCAGCAGCGGCAGGGTATCATCTGGAAACACCATATATTTT.

The rearrangement uses TRBV19 and TRBJ1-6; D not certain. CDR3 length: 14 residues. Trimming left V 4 bases short and J 7 bases short, with 11 bases between. CDR1 is LNHDA and CDR2 is SQIVND in the germline V gene (reference sequence). CDR3 nucleotide sequence: TGTGCCAGTAGTAGTGGGAGGCTCAATTCACCCCTCCACTTT. The encoded protein is CASSSGRLNSPLHF.

The CDR3 region has the DNA TGCGCCAGCAGCCGGACTAGCGGGAGGAACTTCAATGAGCAGTTCTTC. It encodes CASSRTSGRNFNEQFF. The J gene is TRBJ2-1, the V gene TRBV5-1; 14 nucleotides align to TRBD2. Germline V gene sequence: CDR1 SGHRS, CDR2 YFSETQ. With V trimmed by 4 bases and J by 6 bases, 6 bases remained unmatched. The CDR3 extends over 16 amino acids.

This sequence joins TRBV5-4 and TRBJ1-4; no definite D call. CDR1 is SGHNT and CDR2 is YYREEE in the germline V gene (reference sequence). The CDR3 runs to 15 residues. V was cut by 4 bases and J by 10 bases, with 20 bases left in between. CDR3 nucleotide sequence: TGTGCCAGCAGCCCCCCCGGCGGAGGAGAAGGAAAACTGTTTTTT. This translates into CASSPPGGGEGKLFF. Complete variable domain (other parts from reference TRBV5-4 and TRBJ1-4): ETGVTQSPTHLIKTRGQQVTLRCSSQSGHNTVSWYQQALGQGPQFIFQYYREEENGRGNFPPRFSGLQFPNYSSELNVNALELDDSALYLCASSPPGGGEGKLFFGSGTQLSVL.

The J gene is TRBJ1-4, the V gene TRBV9; possibly TRBD1 for D (6 bases). The CDR3 has 17 amino acids. Germline V gene data show CDR1 as SGDLS and CDR2 as YYNGEE. V lost 4 bases, J lost 2 bases, and 18 bases lay in between. The CDR3 sequence: CASSLTGLGGTNEKLFF. The CDR3 DNA reads TGTGCCAGCAGCCTAACAGGGTTGGGGGGCACTAATGAAAAACTGTTTTTT.

The chain joins TRBV11-2 to TRBJ2-5; a weak D match, TRBD2 (6 bases). This CDR3 is 14 amino acids long. The V end was cut by 4 bases, the J end by 5 bases, with 14 bases between. CDR1 is SGHAT, CDR2 FQNNGV, per germline. In nucleotides, the CDR3 is TGTGCCAGCAGCTATCCCGGACTAATGGAGACCCAGTACTTC. As protein: CASSYPGLMETQYF.

The chain links TRBV9 to TRBJ2-1; TRBD1 or TRBD2 may be the D gene (5 bases each). Trimming took 0 bases from V and 5 from J, leaving 15 bases between them. Germline loops: CDR1 SGDLS, CDR2 YYNGEE. The CDR3 contains 16 residues. The CDR3 loop reads CASSVGARDPDNEQFF. The CDR3 DNA reads as TGTGCCAGCAGCGTAGGGGCACGGGACCCCGACAATGAGCAGTTCTTC. The variable domain in full, with the rest retrieved from reference TRBV9 and TRBJ2-1, is DSGVTQTPKHLITATGQRVTLRCSPRSGDLSVYWYQQSLDQGLQFLIQYYNGEERAKGNILERFSAQQFPDLHSELNLSSLELGDSALYFCASSVGARDPDNEQFFGPGTRLTVL.